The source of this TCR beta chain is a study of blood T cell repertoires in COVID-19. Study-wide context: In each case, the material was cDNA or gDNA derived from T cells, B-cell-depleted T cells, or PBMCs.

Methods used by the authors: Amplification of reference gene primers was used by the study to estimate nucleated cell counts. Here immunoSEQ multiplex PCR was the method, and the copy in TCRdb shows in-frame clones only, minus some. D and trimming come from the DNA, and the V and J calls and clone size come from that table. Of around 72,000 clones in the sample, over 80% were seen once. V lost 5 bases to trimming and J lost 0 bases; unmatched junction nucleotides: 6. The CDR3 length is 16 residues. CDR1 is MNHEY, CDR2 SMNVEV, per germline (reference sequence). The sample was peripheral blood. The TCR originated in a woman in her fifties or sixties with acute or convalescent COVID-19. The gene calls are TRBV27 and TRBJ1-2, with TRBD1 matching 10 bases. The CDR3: CASSPFGTGANYGYTF. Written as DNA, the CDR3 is TGTGCCAGCAGTCCATTCGGGACAGGGGCTAACTATGGCTACACCTTC.